A selection of T cell receptor beta chains follows, all from one sample in a study of blood T cell repertoires in COVID-19. Method: immunoSEQ multiplex PCR; TCRdb's copy keeps in-frame clones and lacks some. The sample lists 250,000 to 350,000 clones; 70% to 90% were seen once. The specimen sequenced was peripheral blood. The source of these receptors is a woman aged 30 to 39 with active or convalescent COVID-19. CDR3s include the opening cysteine and the closing phenylalanine or tryptophan. D genes are given only for firm matches. Not all rows give a size; the values are once, few, many and, for expanded clones, a class.

abundance	d_gene	v_gene	j_gene	CDR3aa	CDR3nt
few	TRBD1	TRBV15	TRBJ1-3	CATSSRQGVNGNTIYF	TGTGCCACCAGCAGCCGACAGGGCGTCAATGGAAACACCATATATTTT
-	-	TRBV9	TRBJ2-7	CASSVVGAGEQYF	TGTGCCAGCAGCGTAGTAGGGGCGGGGGAGCAGTACTTC
-	TRBD1	TRBV9	TRBJ2-1	CASSPRDRVYNEQFF	TGTGCCAGCAGTCCCCGGGACAGGGTCTACAATGAGCAGTTCTTC
-	-	TRBV6-1	TRBJ1-4	CASSAQPQGTNEKLFF	TGTGCCAGCAGTGCCCAACCTCAGGGGACTAATGAAAAACTGTTTTTT
-	TRBD1	TRBV6-2/TRBV6-3	TRBJ1-1	CASSYSGTGAFMNTEAFF	TGTGCCAGCAGTTACTCAGGGACAGGGGCTTTTATGAACACTGAAGCTTTCTTT
-	TRBD1	TRBV4-3	TRBJ1-2	CASSQNYRGFSYGYTF	TGCGCCAGCAGCCAAAACTACAGGGGGTTCAGCTATGGCTACACCTTC
-	TRBD2	TRBV7-2	TRBJ2-3	CASSPTVLAGGRQQYF	TGTGCCAGCAGCCCTACAGTCCTAGCGGGGGGTAGGCAGCAGTATTTT
-	-	TRBV7-2	TRBJ1-5	CASSLQAGQPQHF	TGTGCCAGCAGCCTCCAGGCAGGGCAGCCCCAGCATTTT
few	-	TRBV3-1/TRBV3-2	TRBJ1-2	CASSQQIEGLGGYTF	TGTGCCAGCAGCCAACAAATCGAGGGATTAGGCGGCTACACCTTC
-	-	TRBV10-3	TRBJ2-2	CAISDTRVPGELFF	TGTGCCATCAGTGATACCAGGGTACCCGGGGAGCTGTTTTTT
-	TRBD1	TRBV2	TRBJ2-5	CASSSQGVAQETQYF	TGTGCCAGCAGTTCACAGGGGGTCGCACAAGAGACCCAGTACTTC